Included here is one TCR beta chain sequence, with context. As yet, its antigen is unknown. The same CDR3 arises from other DNA sequences in this sample as well. The data belong to a study of beta chain features in type 1 diabetes. Overall study results and limits: Shorter TCRB CDR3s, moderately but significantly so, marked every one of the four CD4+ subsets in Type 1 diabetes patients. PCR may have favored shorter templates equally in patients and controls.

cDNA synthesis used the whole RNA isolate, giving expressed TCRB sequences. An average of about 3.57 million reads was obtained for naive, central memory and regulatory T cell samples. Repertoires were generated with immunoSEQ multiplex PCR, while TCRdb's copy carries only in-frame clones and drops some. This table holds some 350,000 clones, roughly 13% found once. Trimming removed 4 bases from V and 1 base from J, with 7 bases in between. CDR1 and CDR2 (germline): SGHTA, FQGNSA. The CDR3 is made up of 13 amino acids. Each sorted fraction was over 95% pure. Sequenced input: naive CD4+ T cells from blood. The source of this sequence is a woman aged 18-30 years with type 1 diabetes. The chain links TRBV7-2 to TRBJ1-1, with D perhaps TRBD1 (5 bases). CDR3 sequence: CASSSDRNTEAFF. CDR3 coding DNA: TGTGCCAGCAGCTCCGACAGGAACACTGAAGCTTTCTTT.